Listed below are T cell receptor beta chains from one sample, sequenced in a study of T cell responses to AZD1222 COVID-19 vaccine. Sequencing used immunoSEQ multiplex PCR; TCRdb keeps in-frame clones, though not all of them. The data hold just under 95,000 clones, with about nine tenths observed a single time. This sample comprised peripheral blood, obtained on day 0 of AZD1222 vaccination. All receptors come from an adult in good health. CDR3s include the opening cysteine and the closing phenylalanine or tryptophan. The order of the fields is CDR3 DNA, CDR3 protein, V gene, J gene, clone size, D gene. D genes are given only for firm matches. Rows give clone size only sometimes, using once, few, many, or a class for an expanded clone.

cdr3_nt: TGTGCCAGCAGCGAGGGGATTATGAACACTGAAGCTTTCTTT
cdr3_aa: CASSEGIMNTEAFF
v_call: TRBV5-4
j_call: TRBJ1-1
clone_size: .
d_call: .

cdr3_nt: TGTGCCAGCAGCTTGAGACTGATATACGAGCAGTACTTC
cdr3_aa: CASSLRLIYEQYF
v_call: TRBV5-5
j_call: TRBJ2-7
clone_size: .
d_call: .

cdr3_nt: TGTGCCACCAGTGATTGGGGGGACAGGCGGGGCAATCAGCCCCAGCATTTT
cdr3_aa: CATSDWGDRRGNQPQHF
v_call: TRBV24-1
j_call: TRBJ1-5
clone_size: .
d_call: TRBD1

cdr3_nt: TGTGCCAGCAGCTTGGATAGCGGGGGGTCCCAAGAGACCCAGTACTTC
cdr3_aa: CASSLDSGGSQETQYF
v_call: TRBV7-8
j_call: TRBJ2-5
clone_size: few
d_call: TRBD2

cdr3_nt: TGTGCCAGCAGCCAATCCCAACCCTCAGATACGCAGTATTTT
cdr3_aa: CASSQSQPSDTQYF
v_call: TRBV3-1/TRBV3-2
j_call: TRBJ2-3
clone_size: .
d_call: .

cdr3_nt: TGTGCCAGCAGTTTCGTGGGACACTCCTCTGGGGCCAACGTCCTGACTTTC
cdr3_aa: CASSFVGHSSGANVLTF
v_call: TRBV27
j_call: TRBJ2-6
clone_size: .
d_call: .

cdr3_nt: TGTGGGGCCGGGCGGGGGGCACAAGCTTTCTTT
cdr3_aa: CGAGRGAQAFF
v_call: TRBV30
j_call: TRBJ1-1
clone_size: .
d_call: .

cdr3_nt: TGCGCCAGCAGCCCTCGGGACAGCACTAGCTCCTACGAGCAGTACTTC
cdr3_aa: CASSPRDSTSSYEQYF
v_call: TRBV5-1
j_call: TRBJ2-7
clone_size: .
d_call: TRBD1

cdr3_nt: TGTGCCAGCAGCTTTGAGCTAGCTCGCACAGATACGCAGTATTTT
cdr3_aa: CASSFELARTDTQYF
v_call: TRBV5-4
j_call: TRBJ2-3
clone_size: .
d_call: .

cdr3_nt: TGTGCCAGCAGCGGCCGAGGGGTTGGGGGCTACACCTTC
cdr3_aa: CASSGRGVGGYTF
v_call: TRBV9
j_call: TRBJ1-2
clone_size: .
d_call: .

cdr3_nt: TGCGCCAGCAGCCCGGGGGTGGGAGCCTATGGCTACACCTTC
cdr3_aa: CASSPGVGAYGYTF
v_call: TRBV4-1
j_call: TRBJ1-2
clone_size: once
d_call: .

cdr3_nt: TGTGCCACCAGTGTGGCTAGCGGACCTTTTGGGGGAGATACGCAGTATTTT
cdr3_aa: CATSVASGPFGGDTQYF
v_call: TRBV24-1
j_call: TRBJ2-3
clone_size: once
d_call: TRBD2

cdr3_nt: TGTGCCAGCAGCTTGGATTCCCCCGGGTTTCCCCACTACTACGAGCAGTACTTC
cdr3_aa: CASSLDSPGFPHYYEQYF
v_call: TRBV5-5
j_call: TRBJ2-7
clone_size: .
d_call: .

cdr3_nt: TGTGCCAGCAGCTTAGATTCTCTTAGCAATCAGCCCCAGCATTTT
cdr3_aa: CASSLDSLSNQPQHF
v_call: TRBV11-2
j_call: TRBJ1-5
clone_size: .
d_call: .

cdr3_nt: TGCGCCAGCAGCATCGGGACTAGCAGAGGTCATGAGCAGTTCTTC
cdr3_aa: CASSIGTSRGHEQFF
v_call: TRBV5-1
j_call: TRBJ2-1
clone_size: once
d_call: TRBD2

cdr3_nt: TGTGCCAGCAATAGTCCCTTCTACCCCTACGAGCAGTACTTC
cdr3_aa: CASNSPFYPYEQYF
v_call: TRBV9
j_call: TRBJ2-7
clone_size: few
d_call: .

cdr3_nt: TGTGCCTGGAGTACCGTGAACACTGAAGCTTTCTTT
cdr3_aa: CAWSTVNTEAFF
v_call: TRBV30
j_call: TRBJ1-1
clone_size: .
d_call: .

cdr3_nt: TGTGCCAGCAGTCCGAGTTCCGGGACCCAGCCCCAGCATTTT
cdr3_aa: CASSPSSGTQPQHF
v_call: TRBV6-5
j_call: TRBJ1-5
clone_size: once
d_call: .

cdr3_nt: TGTGCCAGCAGCTTAGTAGGGAGGGGAGCCGGGGAGCTGTTTTTT
cdr3_aa: CASSLVGRGAGELFF
v_call: TRBV7-7
j_call: TRBJ2-2
clone_size: few
d_call: TRBD2

cdr3_nt: TGCAGCGTTGACCGGAACACCGGGGAGCTGTTTTTT
cdr3_aa: CSVDRNTGELFF
v_call: TRBV29-1
j_call: TRBJ2-2
clone_size: .
d_call: .

cdr3_nt: TGTGCCGCAGGGCAACTACATAACTATGGCTACACCTTC
cdr3_aa: CAAGQLHNYGYTF
v_call: TRBV6-5
j_call: TRBJ1-2
clone_size: .
d_call: .

cdr3_nt: TGTGCCAGCAGCCGCACTCGGGCAGGAAACACTGAAGCTTTCTTT
cdr3_aa: CASSRTRAGNTEAFF
v_call: TRBV28
j_call: TRBJ1-1
clone_size: once
d_call: .

cdr3_nt: TGTGCCAGCAGTGCCGGACAGGCAAAAGGCTCACCCCTCCACTTT
cdr3_aa: CASSAGQAKGSPLHF
v_call: TRBV2
j_call: TRBJ1-6
clone_size: .
d_call: TRBD1

cdr3_nt: TGTGCCAGCAGCCCTAGGGCCTCGAAAATACCCTCACCCCTCCACTTT
cdr3_aa: CASSPRASKIPSPLHF
v_call: TRBV28
j_call: TRBJ1-6
clone_size: once
d_call: .

cdr3_nt: TGTGCCAGCAGCGACCCTCAAAATGGCTACACCTTC
cdr3_aa: CASSDPQNGYTF
v_call: TRBV9
j_call: TRBJ1-2
clone_size: .
d_call: .

cdr3_nt: TGTGCCAGTAGTATAACAGGTCTCACCGGGGAGCTGTTTTTT
cdr3_aa: CASSITGLTGELFF
v_call: TRBV19
j_call: TRBJ2-2
clone_size: .
d_call: .

cdr3_nt: TGTGCCAGCAGCCAAACCCTTAATCAGCCCCAGCATTTT
cdr3_aa: CASSQTLNQPQHF
v_call: TRBV3-1/TRBV3-2
j_call: TRBJ1-5
clone_size: once
d_call: .

cdr3_nt: TGTGCCAGCAGGGAATCCGGGACAGGGAATGAAAAACTGTTTTTT
cdr3_aa: CASRESGTGNEKLFF
v_call: TRBV2
j_call: TRBJ1-4
clone_size: .
d_call: TRBD1

cdr3_nt: TGTGCCAGCAGCTCCCCCGGACAAGTAAAAGCTAACTATGGCTACACCTTC
cdr3_aa: CASSSPGQVKANYGYTF
v_call: TRBV5-6
j_call: TRBJ1-2
clone_size: .
d_call: .

cdr3_nt: TGCAGCACCCACAGGGGGGACTATGGCTACACCTTC
cdr3_aa: CSTHRGDYGYTF
v_call: TRBV29-1
j_call: TRBJ1-2
clone_size: .
d_call: TRBD1

cdr3_nt: TGTGCCAGTAGTCTCGCGGGGTTTATGAACACTGAAGCTTTCTTT
cdr3_aa: CASSLAGFMNTEAFF
v_call: TRBV19
j_call: TRBJ1-1
clone_size: many
d_call: .

cdr3_nt: TGTGCCAGCAGCGTAGAGGGACAGGGAGCTTCACCCCTCCACTTT
cdr3_aa: CASSVEGQGASPLHF
v_call: TRBV9
j_call: TRBJ1-6
clone_size: .
d_call: TRBD1

cdr3_nt: TGTGCCAGCACCGTGGGGGGCGTGGGCACCGGGGAGCTGTTTTTT
cdr3_aa: CASTVGGVGTGELFF
v_call: TRBV11-2
j_call: TRBJ2-2
clone_size: .
d_call: .

cdr3_nt: TGCAGCGTTGAACCTTGGGCCCAGTTTACCTTC
cdr3_aa: CSVEPWAQFTF
v_call: TRBV29-1
j_call: TRBJ1-2
clone_size: .
d_call: .

cdr3_nt: TGTGCCAGCAGCGGCCAGGGACTAGCGGGAACGACCTACGAGCAGTACTTC
cdr3_aa: CASSGQGLAGTTYEQYF
v_call: TRBV3-1/TRBV3-2
j_call: TRBJ2-7
clone_size: many
d_call: TRBD2

cdr3_nt: TGTGCCAGCAGCCAATCTATAGATGAGCAGTTCTTC
cdr3_aa: CASSQSIDEQFF
v_call: TRBV3-1/TRBV3-2
j_call: TRBJ2-1
clone_size: .
d_call: .

cdr3_nt: TGTGCCAGTAGCGGGGCGGAACTAGGGCCCCAGCATTTT
cdr3_aa: CASSGAELGPQHF
v_call: TRBV19
j_call: TRBJ1-5
clone_size: few
d_call: .

cdr3_nt: TGTGCAAGTCGAGAGCAGCCCCAGCATTTT
cdr3_aa: CASREQPQHF
v_call: TRBV12-2
j_call: TRBJ1-5
clone_size: .
d_call: .

cdr3_nt: TGTGCCAGCAGATTACTAGGGGATGGTTCACCCCTCCACTTT
cdr3_aa: CASRLLGDGSPLHF
v_call: TRBV6-5
j_call: TRBJ1-6
clone_size: .
d_call: .

cdr3_nt: TGTGCCTGGAGTGGCGGCGGGTTGGACGAAAAACTGTTTTTT
cdr3_aa: CAWSGGGLDEKLFF
v_call: TRBV30
j_call: TRBJ1-4
clone_size: .
d_call: .

cdr3_nt: TGTGCCAGCAGCGTAGGGCCGGGGCCCTACGAGCAGTACTTC
cdr3_aa: CASSVGPGPYEQYF
v_call: TRBV9
j_call: TRBJ2-7
clone_size: .
d_call: .

cdr3_nt: TGTGCCTGGAGTAGTAGGTGGGCCTACGAGCAGTACTTC
cdr3_aa: CAWSSRWAYEQYF
v_call: TRBV30
j_call: TRBJ2-7
clone_size: .
d_call: .

cdr3_nt: TGTGCCAGCAGCCCTGCGGGCCGGAATTACGAGCAGTACTTC
cdr3_aa: CASSPAGRNYEQYF
v_call: TRBV3-1/TRBV3-2
j_call: TRBJ2-7
clone_size: .
d_call: .

cdr3_nt: TGTGCCAGCAGTCCTACCTTGACAGGGGGCTCTGGCTACACCTTC
cdr3_aa: CASSPTLTGGSGYTF
v_call: TRBV28
j_call: TRBJ1-2
clone_size: few
d_call: TRBD1

cdr3_nt: TGTGCCAGTAGTATGGGCCTTCTTCCTGGCTACACCTTC
cdr3_aa: CASSMGLLPGYTF
v_call: TRBV19
j_call: TRBJ1-2
clone_size: .
d_call: .

cdr3_nt: TGTGCCTGGAGTTCAACCATAAATAATGCCGGGGCCAACGTCCTGACTTTC
cdr3_aa: CAWSSTINNAGANVLTF
v_call: TRBV30
j_call: TRBJ2-6
clone_size: few
d_call: .

cdr3_nt: TGTGCCAGCACCAACGGGGGGGCCGGTAATCAGCCCCAGCATTTT
cdr3_aa: CASTNGGAGNQPQHF
v_call: TRBV6-6
j_call: TRBJ1-5
clone_size: .
d_call: .